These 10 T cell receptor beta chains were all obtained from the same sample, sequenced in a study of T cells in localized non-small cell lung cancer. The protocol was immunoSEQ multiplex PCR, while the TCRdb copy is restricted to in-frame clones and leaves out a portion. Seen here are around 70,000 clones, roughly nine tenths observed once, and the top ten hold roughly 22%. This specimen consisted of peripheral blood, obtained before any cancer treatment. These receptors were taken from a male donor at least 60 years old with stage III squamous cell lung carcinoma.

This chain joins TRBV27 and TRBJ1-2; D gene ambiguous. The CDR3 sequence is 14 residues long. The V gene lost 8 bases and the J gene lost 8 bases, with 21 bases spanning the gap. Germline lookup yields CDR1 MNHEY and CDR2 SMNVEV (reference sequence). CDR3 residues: CASRESTFSGGYTF. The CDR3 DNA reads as TGTGCCAGCCGAGAATCCACGTTTTCTGGGGGCTACACCTTC.

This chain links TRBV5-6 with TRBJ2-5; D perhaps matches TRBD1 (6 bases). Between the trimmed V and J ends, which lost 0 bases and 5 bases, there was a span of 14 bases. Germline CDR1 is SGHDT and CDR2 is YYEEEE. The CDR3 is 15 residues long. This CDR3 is CASSLVTLGAETQYF. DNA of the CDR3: TGTGCCAGCAGCTTGGTCACTTTGGGGGCGGAGACCCAGTACTTC.

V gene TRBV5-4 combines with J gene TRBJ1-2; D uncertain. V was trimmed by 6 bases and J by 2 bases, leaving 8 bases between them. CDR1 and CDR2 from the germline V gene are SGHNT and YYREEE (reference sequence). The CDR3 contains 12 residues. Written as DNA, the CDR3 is TGTGCCAGCACTTTAGAGAACTATGGCTACACCTTC. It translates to CASTLENYGYTF.

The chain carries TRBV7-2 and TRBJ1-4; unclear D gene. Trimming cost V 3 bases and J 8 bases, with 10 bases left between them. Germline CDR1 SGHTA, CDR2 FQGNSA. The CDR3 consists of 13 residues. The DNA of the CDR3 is TGTGCCAGCAGCTTCCACGGGAGCGAAAAACTGTTTTTT. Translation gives CASSFHGSEKLFF.

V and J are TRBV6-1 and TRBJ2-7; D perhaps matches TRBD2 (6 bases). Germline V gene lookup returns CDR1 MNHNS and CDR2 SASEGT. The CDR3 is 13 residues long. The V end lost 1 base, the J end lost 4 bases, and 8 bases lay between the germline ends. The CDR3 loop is CASSEEGTYEQYF. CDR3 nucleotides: TGTGCCAGCAGTGAAGAGGGGACTTACGAGCAGTACTTC.

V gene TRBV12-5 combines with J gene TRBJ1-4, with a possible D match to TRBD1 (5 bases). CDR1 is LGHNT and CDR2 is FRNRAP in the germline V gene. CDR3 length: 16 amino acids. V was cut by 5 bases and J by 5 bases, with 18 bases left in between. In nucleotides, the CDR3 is TGTGCTAGTGGTCCCGACTTGGGGGGTATAAATGAAAAACTGTTTTTT. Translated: CASGPDLGGINEKLFF.

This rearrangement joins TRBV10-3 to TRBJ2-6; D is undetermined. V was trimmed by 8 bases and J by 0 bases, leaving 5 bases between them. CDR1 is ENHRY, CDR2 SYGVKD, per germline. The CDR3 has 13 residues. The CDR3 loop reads CAIGNSGANVLTF. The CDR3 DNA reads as TGTGCCATCGGCAACTCTGGGGCCAACGTCCTGACTTTC.

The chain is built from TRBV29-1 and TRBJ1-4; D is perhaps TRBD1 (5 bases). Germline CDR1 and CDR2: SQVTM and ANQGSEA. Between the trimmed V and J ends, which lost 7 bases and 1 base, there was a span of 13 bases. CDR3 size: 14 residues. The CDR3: CSGGDGLTNEKLFF. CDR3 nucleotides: TGCAGCGGGGGGGACGGATTAACTAATGAAAAACTGTTTTTT.

CDR3 region: CASSWARQPSYNEQFF. In DNA form, the CDR3 reads TGCGCCAGCAGCTGGGCGCGACAGCCCTCCTACAATGAGCAGTTCTTC. This chain connects TRBV5-1 to TRBJ2-1; TRBD1 might be the D (5 bases). The germline V gene encodes CDR1 SGHRS and CDR2 YFSETQ. The ends were cut back, 3 bases at V and 0 bases at J, with 13 bases in the middle. This CDR3 contains 16 residues.

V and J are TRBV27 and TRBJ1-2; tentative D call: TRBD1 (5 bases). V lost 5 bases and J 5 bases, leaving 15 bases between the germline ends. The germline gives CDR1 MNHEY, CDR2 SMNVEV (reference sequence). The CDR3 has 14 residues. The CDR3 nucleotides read TGTGCCAGCAGTCCCACGGGGCCCCGGTATGGCTACACCTTC. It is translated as CASSPTGPRYGYTF.